Shown below are 8 T cell receptor beta chains from a single sample sequenced in a study of blood T cells in healthy people across ages. Then a second PCR, running about 6 to 12 cycles, was carried out with a sample-barcoded 5' primer and a J-beta primer mix. TCRdb reprocessed the 5' RACE reads with MiXCR, giving one entry per CDR3 protein. Here the sample spans around 780,000 distinct CDR3 sequences, 56% being singletons. The sequenced sample consisted of blood. These receptors were obtained from a man aged 35 to 55 in good health.

The genes are TRBV20-1 and TRBJ2-3; 12 nucleotides agree with TRBD1. Germline V gene lookup returns CDR1 DFQATT and CDR2 SNEGSKA (reference sequence). V lost 4 bases and J lost 4; bases outside the gene matches: 3. The CDR3 extends over 14 amino acids. The CDR3 loop is CSATGDRGPDTQYF. Here the CDR3 DNA reads TGCAGTGCTACCGGGGACAGGGGGCCAGATACGCAGTATTTT.

This chain connects TRBV3-1 to TRBJ2-1; D is ambiguous. The ends were cut back, 4 bases at V and 2 bases at J, with 9 bases in the middle. Looked up from germline, CDR1 is LGHDT and CDR2 is YNNKEL (reference sequence). The CDR3 covers 14 residues. The CDR3: CASSPITPYNEQFF. CDR3 DNA: TGTGCCAGCAGCCCTATCACCCCCTACAATGAGCAGTTCTTC.

This chain connects TRBV9 to TRBJ1-2, with D possibly matching TRBD1 (5 bases). There are 16 residues in the CDR3. V lost 1 base and J lost 5, with 18 bases in between. CDR1 and CDR2 (germline): SGDLS, YYNGEE. In DNA, the CDR3 is TGTGCCAGCAGCGTAAGGCCCGAGACAGCCCTTTATGGCTACACCTTC. Its protein is CASSVRPETALYGYTF.

The rearrangement uses TRBV10-3 and TRBJ2-5; TRBD1 aligns across 8 bases. Near its end, the DNA agrees better with TRBJ2-7, so the J call may be wrong. The CDR3 totals 15 residues. Germline loops: CDR1 ENHRY, CDR2 SYGVKD. DNA for the CDR3: TGTGCCAGCACTGACCCGGGACAGGACTCCTACGAGCAGTACTTC. This encodes CASTDPGQDSYEQYF.

This clonotype showed up just a few times. The chain has TRBV14 and TRBJ2-5, with D possibly TRBD2 on 6 matching bases. The DNA end is more similar to TRBJ2-7, so the J call may be wrong. Germline V gene sequence: CDR1 SGHDN, CDR2 FVKESK. The CDR3 length is 13 residues. The CDR3 sequence: CASSRPGVDEQYF. The CDR3 nucleotides are TGTGCCAGCAGCCGCCCGGGGGTCGACGAGCAGTACTTC.

CDR3 nucleotides: TGTGCCAGCAGTTTCGGCAGGAAAAACATTCAGTACTTC. It yields the protein CASSFGRKNIQYF. The genes are TRBV12-3 or TRBV12-4 and TRBJ2-4, with no clear D. The CDR3 contains 13 residues. The germline V and J ends were trimmed by 3 bases and 4 bases, with 7 bases remaining between them.

The chain employs TRBV7-6 and TRBJ2-6; no clear D. Between the trimmed V and J ends, which lost 5 bases and 5 bases, there was a span of 7 bases. The germline V gene has CDR1 SGHVS and CDR2 FNYEAQ. The CDR3 is made up of 13 amino acids. In DNA form, the CDR3 reads TGTGCCAGCAGCATCGACAGGGCCAACGTCCTGACTTTC. Its translation is CASSIDRANVLTF.

The chain links TRBV20-1 to TRBJ2-4, with D possibly TRBD2 on 5 matching bases. The DNA end is a closer match to TRBJ2-7, so the J assignment may be wrong. CDR3 length: 16 residues. CDR1 is DFQATT and CDR2 is SNEGSKA in the germline V gene (reference sequence). The CDR3 region is CSAREARSLRGYEQYF. As DNA, the CDR3 is TGCAGTGCTAGGGAGGCTAGATCCCTTCGTGGCTACGAGCAGTACTTC.